These T cell receptor beta chains were read from a single sample in a study of blood T cells in healthy people across ages. TCRdb called the 5' RACE reads again in MiXCR, with one record for every CDR3 protein. The table lists roughly 790,000 distinct CDR3 sequences, roughly 44% of them singletons, with more than 20% in the top ten. The sequenced material came from blood. All receptors derive from an older woman in good health. Both conserved end residues are part of each CDR3. D genes are given only for firm matches. Size is stated for part of the rows, as once, few or many counts, or as a class when the clone is expanded.

>TRBJ2-2|TRBD1|TRBV11-2|.
TGTGCCAGCAGCTTACCCGGGACAGCCAACACCGGGGAGCTGTTTTTT
CASSLPGTANTGELFF
>TRBJ1-1|.|TRBV10-3|.
TGTGCCATCAATGGGGGGCACACTGAAGCTTTCTTT
CAINGGHTEAFF
>TRBJ2-7|TRBD2|TRBV4-2|.
TGTGCCAGCAGCCAAGAATATTTGAGACTAGCGGTACACAATGAGCAGTACTTC
CASSQEYLRLAVHNEQYF
>TRBJ2-7|.|TRBV7-3|few
TGTGCCAGCAGCTTAGGTGGCGGGACCCACTACGAGCAGTACTTC
CASSLGGGTHYEQYF
>TRBJ2-6|.|TRBV6-1|few
TGTGCCAGCACCGAAGGCATCCAGGCCAACGTCCTGACTTTC
CASTEGIQANVLTF
>TRBJ2-7|.|TRBV7-3|.
TGTGCCAGCAGCTTAAGGGGGACCGACGCCTACGAGCAGTACTTC
CASSLRGTDAYEQYF
>TRBJ2-1|TRBD2|TRBV18|many
TGTGCCAGCTCACCACCGTCTAGCGGGACCTTCAATGAGCAGTTCTTC
CASSPPSSGTFNEQFF
>TRBJ1-1|.|TRBV6-4|few
TGTGCCAGCAGTGACACCTCTTGGAACACTGAAGCTTTCTTT
CASSDTSWNTEAFF
>TRBJ2-7|.|TRBV25-1|.
TGTGCCAGCAGTGCGACTTCGTCGAGGGAGCAGTACTTC
CASSATSSREQYF
>TRBJ2-4|.|TRBV4-3|.
TGCGCCAGCAGCCAAGAAGGGCAGGGCGGGAAAAACATTCAGTACTTC
CASSQEGQGGKNIQYF
>TRBJ2-7|.|TRBV2|many
TGTGCCAGCAGTGGACATTACGAGCAGTACTTC
CASSGHYEQYF
>TRBJ2-5|TRBD2|TRBV20-1|many
TGCAGTGCTTGGAGGGGTAGCGGGAGAGGGGGAGAGACCCAGTACTTC
CSAWRGSGRGGETQYF
>TRBJ1-2|.|TRBV10-3|.
TGTGCCATCAGTAGCTCGGACACAAACTATGGCTACACCTTC
CAISSSDTNYGYTF
>TRBJ2-3|.|TRBV12-3/TRBV12-4|once
TGTGCCAGCAAAGTTAGGATGCTAGCAAGCACAGATACGCAGTATTTT
CASKVRMLASTDTQYF
>TRBJ2-2|.|TRBV28|.
TGTGCCAGCAGTTCTGAACAGGGAGACACCGGGGAGCTGTTTTTT
CASSSEQGDTGELFF
>TRBJ1-4|.|TRBV9|.
TGTGCCAGCAGCGTAACCCCGCTATCGAATGAAAAACTGTTTTTT
CASSVTPLSNEKLFF
>TRBJ2-3|TRBD2|TRBV7-2|few
TGTGCCAGCAGCCGGGCGGGAGACCGCACAGATACGCAGTATTTT
CASSRAGDRTDTQYF
>TRBJ2-2|.|TRBV7-2|.
TGTGCCAGCAGCTCCCCTATAGACCAGCCGAACACCGGGGAGCTGTTTTTT
CASSSPIDQPNTGELFF
>TRBJ2-7|.|TRBV4-3|few
TGCGCCAGCAGCCAAGATCTGGGCGAATACAATGAGCAGTACTTC
CASSQDLGEYNEQYF
>TRBJ2-1|TRBD2|TRBV2|few
TGTGCCAGCGGTGGGCGGGAGGTCCACAATGAGCAGTTCTTC
CASGGREVHNEQFF
>TRBJ2-3|TRBD2|TRBV6-5|.
TGTGCCAGCAGTTTCGATAGCGGGACCCCCTTTGGTACGCAGTATTTT
CASSFDSGTPFGTQYF
>TRBJ2-7|.|TRBV11-2|.
TGTGCCAGCAGCTTAGAAACTGTGAGCTCCTACGAGCAGTACTTC
CASSLETVSSYEQYF
>TRBJ2-1|TRBD1|TRBV12-3/TRBV12-4|.
TGTGCCAGCAGCCCTCGGACAGGGGAAGGAAATGAGCAGTTCTTC
CASSPRTGEGNEQFF
>TRBJ2-2|TRBD1|TRBV20-1|.
TGCAGTGCTGCACAGGGGCCCTGGAACACCGGGGAGCTGTTTTTT
CSAAQGPWNTGELFF
>TRBJ2-7|.|TRBV4-3|few
TGCGCCAGCAGCCCGGCCTCAGGGGTACACGAGCAGTACTTC
CASSPASGVHEQYF
>TRBJ2-2|TRBD2|TRBV10-3|.
TGTGCCATCAGTGAGTCGATTTCTAGCGGGAGTTCCTCGAACACCGGGGAGCTGTTTTTT
CAISESISSGSSSNTGELFF
>TRBJ2-5|TRBD1|TRBV20-1|.
TGCAGTGCCCCGGGACAGGGGGTTGAGACCCAGTACTTC
CSAPGQGVETQYF
>TRBJ1-3|.|TRBV18|.
TGTGCCAGCTCAAAGGACTCTGGAAACACCATATATTTT
CASSKDSGNTIYF
>TRBJ2-7|.|TRBV27|.
TGTGCCAGCAGTACCGGGACCAGCCTCTCCGAGCAGTACTTC
CASSTGTSLSEQYF
>TRBJ1-2|TRBD1|TRBV5-1|few
TGCGCCAGCAGCTATGAGGGGACAGGGGTCCTCTATGGCTACACCTTC
CASSYEGTGVLYGYTF
>TRBJ1-5|TRBD1|TRBV10-3|once
TGTGCCATCAGCGACAGGGATGCCAATCAGCCCCAGCATTTT
CAISDRDANQPQHF
>TRBJ2-4|.|TRBV20-1|.
TGCAGTGCTCCCCCGAATACCCTAGTTGAGCAGTACTTC
CSAPPNTLVEQYF
>TRBJ1-2|TRBD1|TRBV11-2|.
TGTGCCAGCAGCAAAGACAGGGCAAGCTATGGCTACACCTTC
CASSKDRASYGYTF
>TRBJ1-6|.|TRBV29-1|few
TGCAGCGTCGGACATGGAAATAATTCACCCCTCCACTTT
CSVGHGNNSPLHF
>TRBJ2-1|TRBD2|TRBV20-1|.
TGCAGTGCTAGAGTCCTTGGCGGCGGGGGTTACAATGAGCAGTTCTTC
CSARVLGGGGYNEQFF
>TRBJ2-1|.|TRBV3-1|.
TGTGCCAGCAGCCACGTGACGACAGGCTTTCCTTCTGAGCAGTTCTTC
CASSHVTTGFPSEQFF
>TRBJ1-6|.|TRBV3-1|few
TGTGCCAGCAGCCTGGGGGGGGCGTACTCACCCCTCCACTTT
CASSLGGAYSPLHF
>TRBJ2-1|TRBD1|TRBV6-1|few
TGTGCCAGCAGTGGGGGTACAGGGGGTGAGCAGTTCTTC
CASSGGTGGEQFF
>TRBJ2-7|TRBD1|TRBV28|.
TGTGCCAGCAGTCCAATTGACAGGGGGAAGCAGTACTTC
CASSPIDRGKQYF
>TRBJ2-2|TRBD2|TRBV29-1|.
TGCAGCGCCGGGACTAGCGGGAGGGCCGGGGAGCTGTTTTTT
CSAGTSGRAGELFF
>TRBJ2-5|TRBD2|TRBV13|few
TGTGCCAGCAGCTTAGGCCCGAGCGGGGGCTACCAAGAGACCCAGTACTTC
CASSLGPSGGYQETQYF
>TRBJ2-5|TRBD1|TRBV6-1|.
TGTGCCAGCAAGGCGGGACAGGGGGCATCGGAGACCCAGTACTTC
CASKAGQGASETQYF
>TRBJ1-6|.|TRBV7-2|.
TGTGCCAGCAGCTTAGAAGAGACGGAGAATTCACCCCTCCACTTT
CASSLEETENSPLHF
>TRBJ2-5|TRBD2|TRBV20-1|many
TGCAGTGCTGGACTAGCGGGGACTGAGACCCAGTACTTC
CSAGLAGTETQYF
>TRBJ2-1|.|TRBV6-6|.
TGTGCCAGCAGCCCGGACTACCTCTACAATGAGCAGTTCTTC
CASSPDYLYNEQFF
>TRBJ2-1|.|TRBV28|.
TGTGCCAGCAGGAGGGGAACAGTTCCTGTTTTCGGCAATGAGCAGTTCTTC
CASRRGTVPVFGNEQFF
>TRBJ2-7|.|TRBV2|.
TGTGCCTCAACTCCCAGGGCCTACGAGCAGTACTTC
CASTPRAYEQYF
>TRBJ2-3|TRBD2|TRBV12-3/TRBV12-4|few
TGTGCCAGCAGTTCCGGGGGGGCGTCAGATACGCAGTATTTT
CASSSGGASDTQYF
>TRBJ2-1|.|TRBV7-9|few
TGTGCCAGCAGCTTAGTACAGTACAATGAGCAGTTCTTC
CASSLVQYNEQFF
>TRBJ2-4|.|TRBV20-1|few
TGCAGTGCTCCGACAGGAAAAAACATTCAGTACTTC
CSAPTGKNIQYF
>TRBJ2-1|.|TRBV20-1|few
TGCAGTGCTGTCCGGGGGGCCATCAATGAGCAGTTCTTC
CSAVRGAINEQFF
>TRBJ2-7|TRBD2|TRBV7-8|.
TGTGCCAGCAGCTTAGCCCAGCCCCTAGCGGTTACCTCCTACGAGCAGTACTTC
CASSLAQPLAVTSYEQYF
>TRBJ1-4|.|TRBV20-1|few
TGCAGTGCTAGAGCTATGACCGGGGACGAAAAACTGTTTTTT
CSARAMTGDEKLFF
>TRBJ2-3|TRBD2|TRBV20-1|.
TGCAGTGCTAGAGTACCGGGGGGGCGCTCAGATACGCAGTATTTT
CSARVPGGRSDTQYF
>TRBJ2-1|TRBD2|TRBV27|few
TGTGCCAGCAGTTTAAAGCTAGCGGGAGTTCTTAGCTCCTACAATGAGCAGTTCTTC
CASSLKLAGVLSSYNEQFF